The following is a T cell receptor beta chain sequence with its context. The CDR3 is 16 residues long. Germline CDR1 KGHDR, CDR2 SFDVKD. The trim removed 5 bases at V and 6 bases at J, leaving 12 bases unmatched. The data stem from a study of Graves' ophthalmopathy and Graves' hyperthyroidism. For the study at large: Sampling took place at initial diagnosis, with peripheral blood obtained before any treatment.

Certain patients were not enrolled. These were patients with other autoimmune diseases, uncontrolled infections, pregnancy or lactation. As diagnostic evidence, clinical symptoms, serum thyroxine, TRAb, thyroid ultrasound and orbital computed tomography were relied upon. The TCR beta CDR3 regions underwent amplification from RNA transcripts. Second-round multiplex PCR came after first-round RT-PCR with HTBI primers. TCRdb re-called the multiplex PCR reads with MiXCR, one entry per CDR3 protein. The sample lists around 36,000 distinct CDR3 sequences; approximately 50% were seen once. The material sequenced was peripheral blood. The receptor was derived from an adult woman with stable Graves' hyperthyroidism. V usage is TRBV24-1 and J usage is TRBJ1-2, with 9 bases aligning to TRBD1. The chain's CDR3 is CATSGVGTGRVHGYTF. For the CDR3, the DNA is TGTGCCACCAGTGGGGTAGGGACAGGGCGCGTCCATGGCTACACCTTC.